What follows are 10 T cell receptor beta chains derived from one specimen sequenced in a study of early stage breast cancer tumors. Some clones are missing from TCRdb's copy, which holds only in-frame ones; the method was immunoSEQ multiplex PCR. The data show about 28,000 clones, 60% to 80% seen once. The sequenced sample was blood. These receptor sequences come from a person aged 35-55 years with breast cancer.

V usage is TRBV5-1 and J usage is TRBJ1-1; maybe TRBD1 (5 bases). This CDR3 comprises 12 residues. Germline values: CDR1 SGHRS, CDR2 YFSETQ. Trimming took off 4 bases at V and 7 bases at J, with 11 bases between the two ends. CDR3: CASSGDSFEAFF. In DNA, the CDR3 is TGCGCCAGCAGCGGGGACTCATTTGAAGCTTTCTTT.

This clone came up once. The J gene is TRBJ1-5, the V gene TRBV19; D is uncertain. Per the germline V gene, CDR1 is LNHDA and CDR2 is SQIVND (reference sequence). Trimming stripped 6 bases from V and 4 bases from J, with 16 bases between. The CDR3 is 15 amino acids. The CDR3 DNA reads TGTGCCAGTAGCCGGACGGGGTTACCGAATCAGCCCCAGCATTTT. Amino acids: CASSRTGLPNQPQHF. The whole variable domain, filled in from reference TRBV19 and TRBJ1-5, reads DGGITQSPKYLFRKEGQNVTLSCEQNLNHDAMYWYRQDPGQGLRLIYYSQIVNDFQKGDIAEGYSVSREKKESFPLTVTSAQKNPTAFYLCASSRTGLPNQPQHFGDGTRLSIL.

The CDR3 region has the DNA TGTGCCAGTTTCCGCGGGAGTGGGACCGGGGAGCTGTTTTTT. It yields the protein CASFRGSGTGELFF. The chain links TRBV19 to TRBJ2-2, with 7 nucleotides matching TRBD2. Germline values: CDR1 LNHDA, CDR2 SQIVND (reference sequence). This CDR3 spans 14 amino acids. The trim removed 8 bases at V and 5 bases at J, leaving 8 bases unmatched.

CDR3: CASSHGDLNYGYTF. CDR3 DNA: TGTGCCAGCAGCCACGGAGACCTAAACTATGGCTACACCTTC. The rearrangement joins TRBV14 to TRBJ1-2; D unresolved. CDR1 and CDR2 from the germline V gene are SGHDN and FVKESK. V shed 3 bases and J shed 2 bases, with 10 bases lying between them. The CDR3 sequence is 14 residues long.

This clone was seen just once. The rearrangement joins TRBV19 to TRBJ2-2, with 12 positions matching TRBD1. This CDR3 contains 19 residues. The V gene end was trimmed by 6 bases and the J gene end by 4 bases; junction bases not matched to a gene: 15. The V gene's germline CDR1 is LNHDA and CDR2 SQIVND (reference sequence). The CDR3 DNA is TGTGCCAGTAGACCCAGACAGGGACAGGGGGCGCAGAGCACCGGGGAGCTGTTTTTT. This codes for CASRPRQGQGAQSTGELFF.

This chain joins TRBV7-7 and TRBJ2-5; possible D gene TRBD1, 6 bases. This CDR3 comprises 14 residues. Trimming shortened V by 5 bases and J by 5 bases, and 15 bases separated the two germline ends. In germline, CDR1 is SSHAT, CDR2 FNYEAQ (reference sequence). CDR3 loop: CASSQDSASETQYF. CDR3 bases: TGTGCCAGCAGCCAGGACAGCGCTTCCGAGACCCAGTACTTC. The full variable domain, its missing parts supplied by reference TRBV7-7 and TRBJ2-5, is GAGVSQSPRYKVTKRGQDVTLRCDPISSHATLYWYQQALGQGPEFLTYFNYEAQPDKSGLPSDRFSAERPEGSISTLTIQRTEQRDSAMYRCASSQDSASETQYFGPGTRLLVL.

J is TRBJ2-3 and V is TRBV9, with D perhaps matching TRBD2 (5 bases). The V and J ends lost 0 bases and 4 bases respectively, with 12 bases between them. The germline CDR1 and CDR2 sequences are SGDLS and YYNGEE. This CDR3 is 15 amino acids long. The CDR3 here is CASSVGGSLSDTQYF. The CDR3 region has the DNA TGTGCCAGCAGCGTAGGAGGGAGTCTGTCAGATACGCAGTATTTT.

Worth noting for this clone: An end of the junction does not agree with germline; a read error may underlie this. This chain joins TRBV6-5 and TRBJ1-1, with TRBD1 as a possible D gene (5 bases). Germline-derived CDR1 and CDR2 are MNHEY and SVGAGI. This CDR3 spans 14 amino acids. Written as DNA, the CDR3 is TGTGCCATCAGTAACCAGGGTATCTACACTGAAGCTTTCTTT. Translating gives CAISNQGIYTEAFF.

This chain uses TRBV7-3 with TRBJ1-3; D remains unclear. The CDR3 length is 14 residues. Trimming cost V 4 bases and J 0 bases, with 7 bases left between them. Germline loops: CDR1 SGHTA, CDR2 FQGTGA. CDR3 DNA: TGTGCCAGCAGCTCGACCGGCTCTGGAAACACCATATATTTT. As protein: CASSSTGSGNTIYF.

CDR3 region: CASSYNPGASFGELFF. For the CDR3, the DNA is TGTGCCAGCAGCTACAATCCCGGGGCCAGTTTCGGGGAGCTGTTTTTT. The genes are TRBV11-3 and TRBJ2-2, with D perhaps assigned TRBD1 or TRBD2 (5 bases each). V dropped 4 bases and J dropped 7 bases, with 19 bases sitting between them. The length of the CDR3 is 16 residues. CDR1 is SGHNT, CDR2 YENEEA, per germline.